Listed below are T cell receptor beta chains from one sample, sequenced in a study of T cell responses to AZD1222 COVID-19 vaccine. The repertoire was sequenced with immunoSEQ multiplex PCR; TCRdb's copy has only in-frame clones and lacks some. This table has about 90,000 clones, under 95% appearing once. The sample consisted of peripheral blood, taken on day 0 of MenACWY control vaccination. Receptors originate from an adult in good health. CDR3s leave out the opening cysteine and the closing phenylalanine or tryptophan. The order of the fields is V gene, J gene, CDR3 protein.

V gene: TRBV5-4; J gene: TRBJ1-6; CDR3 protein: ASSLEGVGNNSPLH
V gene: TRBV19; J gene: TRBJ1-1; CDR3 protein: ASCRGPNLNTEAF
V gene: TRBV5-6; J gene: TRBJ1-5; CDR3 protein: ASSVATVHQPQH
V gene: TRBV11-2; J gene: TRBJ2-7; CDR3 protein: ASSREGHEQY
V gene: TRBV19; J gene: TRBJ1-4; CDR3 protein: ASRHKRGQGGEKLF
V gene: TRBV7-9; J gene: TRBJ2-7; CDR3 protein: ASSPGTGIHEQY
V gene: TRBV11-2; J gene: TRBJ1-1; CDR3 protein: ASSLGVRGNTEAF
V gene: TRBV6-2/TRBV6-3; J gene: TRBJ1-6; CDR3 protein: ASSKARGDSPLH
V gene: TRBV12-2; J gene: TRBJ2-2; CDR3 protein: ASRTVSSPSGQVSPNTGELF
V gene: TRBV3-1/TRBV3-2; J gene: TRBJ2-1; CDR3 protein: ASSLTGLTNEQF
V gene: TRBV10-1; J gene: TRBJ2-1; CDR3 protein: ASSDGSYNEQF
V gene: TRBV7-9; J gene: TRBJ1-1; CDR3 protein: ASSLQGVNTEAF
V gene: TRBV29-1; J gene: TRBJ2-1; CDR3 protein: SARQGEF
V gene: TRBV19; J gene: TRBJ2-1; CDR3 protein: ATEGSRTRGNEQF
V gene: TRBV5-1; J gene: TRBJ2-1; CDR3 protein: ASSPARNEQF
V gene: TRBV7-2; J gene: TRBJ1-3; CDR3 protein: ASSLAGQGNPGNTIY
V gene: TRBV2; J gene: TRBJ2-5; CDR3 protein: ASRQEETQY
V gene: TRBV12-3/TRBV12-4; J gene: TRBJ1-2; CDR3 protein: ASSLLSGDGYT
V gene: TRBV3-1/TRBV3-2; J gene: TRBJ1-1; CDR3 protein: ASSQIQGNTEAF
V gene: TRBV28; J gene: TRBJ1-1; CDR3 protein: ASSLGAVVSTEAF
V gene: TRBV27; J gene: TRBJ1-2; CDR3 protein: ASKFQGLNYGYT
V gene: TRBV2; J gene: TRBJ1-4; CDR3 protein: ASREGQGREKLF
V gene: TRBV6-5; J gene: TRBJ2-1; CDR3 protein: ASSYWGTGDNEQF
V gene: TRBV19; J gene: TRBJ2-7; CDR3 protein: ATAQGQSYEQY
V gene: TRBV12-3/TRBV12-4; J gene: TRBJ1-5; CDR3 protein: ASSVRREGPRH
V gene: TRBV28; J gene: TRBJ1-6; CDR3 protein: ASSLSGQGNSPLH
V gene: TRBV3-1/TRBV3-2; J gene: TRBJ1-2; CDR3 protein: ASSQVGMGAWGYT
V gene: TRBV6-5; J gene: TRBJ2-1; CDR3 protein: ASSLPGLAEKGEF
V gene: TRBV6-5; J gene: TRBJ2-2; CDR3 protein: ASSYDYDTGELF
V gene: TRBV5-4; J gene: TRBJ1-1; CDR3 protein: ASSLDRKPNTEAF
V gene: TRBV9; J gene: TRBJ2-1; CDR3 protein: ASSSYRENEQF
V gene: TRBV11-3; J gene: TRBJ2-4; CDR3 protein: ASSLGGAAKNIQY
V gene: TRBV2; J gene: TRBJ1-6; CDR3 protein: ASSEINSPLH